This T cell receptor (beta chain) comes out of a study of cytomegalovirus exposure and HLA in healthy donors. The study, taken as a whole, reports: Sequencing probably produced one cluster of sequence variants that were highly shared.

About this clone itself: Its cognate antigen is unknown.

The CDR3 has 14 amino acids. CDR1 is SGDLS and CDR2 is YYNGEE in the germline V gene. V was shortened by 4 bases and J by 1 base, with 11 bases between the two germline ends. With 60 Vbeta and 13 Jbeta primers, the PCR was carried out. Assay used: immunoSEQ multiplex PCR; TCRdb lists only in-frame clones, some missing. The sample has more than 150,000 clones, around 82% seen once. Sequencing used PBMCs. The chain combines TRBV9 with TRBJ1-2; unclear D gene. The sequence was collected from a woman aged 25 to 39 in good health and CMV-seropositive. In DNA form, the CDR3 reads TGTGCCAGCAGCCCCAATGGCCTTAACTATGGCTACACCTTC. This gives the protein CASSPNGLNYGYTF.